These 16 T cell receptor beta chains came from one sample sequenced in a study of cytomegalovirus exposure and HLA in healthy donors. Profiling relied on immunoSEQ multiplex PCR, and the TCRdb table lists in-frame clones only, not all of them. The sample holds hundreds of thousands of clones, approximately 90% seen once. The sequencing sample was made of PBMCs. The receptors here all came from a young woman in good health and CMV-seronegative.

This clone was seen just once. The DNA of the CDR3 is TGTGCCAGTAGTAGGAGCGGGGCCCTACTCGGGCTAATAAACATTCAGTACTTC. It specifies CASSRSGALLGLINIQYF. This rearrangement joins TRBV19 to TRBJ2-4; 7 bases match TRBD2. The CDR3 is made up of 18 amino acids. The germline V gene encodes CDR1 LNHDA and CDR2 SQIVND (reference sequence). V lost 4 bases and J lost 6; bases outside the gene matches: 18.

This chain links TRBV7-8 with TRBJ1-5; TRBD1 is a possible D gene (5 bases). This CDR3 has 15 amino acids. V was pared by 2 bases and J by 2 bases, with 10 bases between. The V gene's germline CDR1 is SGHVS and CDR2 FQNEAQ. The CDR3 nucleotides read TGTGCCAGCAGCTTACTGGCGGGGGGCAATCAGCCCCAGCATTTT. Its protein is CASSLLAGGNQPQHF.

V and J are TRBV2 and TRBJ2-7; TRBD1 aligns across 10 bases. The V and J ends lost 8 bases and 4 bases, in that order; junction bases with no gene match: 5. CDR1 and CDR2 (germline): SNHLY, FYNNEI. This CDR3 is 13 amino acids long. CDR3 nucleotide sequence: TGTGCCAGCGAAAGGACAGGGGGGTACGAGCAGTACTTC. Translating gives CASERTGGYEQYF.

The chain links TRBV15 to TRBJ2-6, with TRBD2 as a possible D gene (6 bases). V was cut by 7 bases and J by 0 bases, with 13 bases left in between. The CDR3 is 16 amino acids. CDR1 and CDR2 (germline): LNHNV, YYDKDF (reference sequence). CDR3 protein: CATTRWGLSGANVLTF. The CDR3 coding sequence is TGTGCCACCACTCGCTGGGGACTCTCTGGGGCCAACGTCCTGACTTTC.

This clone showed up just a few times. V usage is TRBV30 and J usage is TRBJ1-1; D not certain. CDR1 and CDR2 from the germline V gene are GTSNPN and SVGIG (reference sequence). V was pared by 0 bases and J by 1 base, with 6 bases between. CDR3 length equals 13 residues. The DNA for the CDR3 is TGTGCCTGGAGTGTACTAACGAACACTGAAGCTTTCTTT. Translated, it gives CAWSVLTNTEAFF. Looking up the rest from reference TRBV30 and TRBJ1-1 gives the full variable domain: SQTIHQWPATLVQPVGSPLSLECTVEGTSNPNLYWYRQAAGRGLQLLFYSVGIGQISSEVPQNLSASRPQDRQFILSSKKLLLSDSGFYLCAWSVLTNTEAFFGQGTRLTVV.

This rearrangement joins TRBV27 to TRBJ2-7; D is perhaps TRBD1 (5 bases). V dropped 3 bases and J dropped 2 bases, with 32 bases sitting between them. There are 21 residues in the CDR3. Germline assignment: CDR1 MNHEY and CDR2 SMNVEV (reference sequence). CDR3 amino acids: CASSFDPKGLSQRGSPYEQYF. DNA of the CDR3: TGTGCCAGCAGTTTCGACCCCAAGGGTTTAAGTCAAAGGGGTAGCCCCTACGAGCAGTACTTC.

DNA of the CDR3: TGTGCCAGCAGATTTGGGGGGGGGATCATGGTCAGCACAGATACGCAGTATTTT. Protein product: CASRFGGGIMVSTDTQYF. The chain is built from TRBV27 and TRBJ2-3; 7 nucleotides match TRBD2. The CDR3 totals 18 residues. V was pared by 6 bases and J by 0 bases, with 15 bases of the junction left unmatched. Germline V lookup: CDR1 MNHEY, CDR2 SMNVEV (reference sequence).

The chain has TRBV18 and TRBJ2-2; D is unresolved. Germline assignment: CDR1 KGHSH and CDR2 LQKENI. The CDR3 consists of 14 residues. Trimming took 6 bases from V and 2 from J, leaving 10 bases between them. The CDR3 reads CASSGDTNTGELFF. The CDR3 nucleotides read TGTGCCAGCTCGGGCGACACCAACACCGGGGAGCTGTTTTTT.

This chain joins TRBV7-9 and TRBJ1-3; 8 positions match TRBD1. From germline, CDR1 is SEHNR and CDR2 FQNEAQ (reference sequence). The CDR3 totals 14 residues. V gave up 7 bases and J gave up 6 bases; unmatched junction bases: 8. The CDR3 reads CASTRQGLENTIYF. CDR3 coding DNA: TGTGCCAGCACCAGACAGGGGCTAGAAAACACCATATATTTT. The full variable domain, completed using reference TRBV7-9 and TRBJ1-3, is DTGVSQNPRHKITKRGQNVTFRCDPISEHNRLYWYRQTLGQGPEFLTYFQNEAQLEKSRLLSDRFSAERPKGSFSTLEIQRTEQGDSAMYLCASTRQGLENTIYFGEGSWLTVV.

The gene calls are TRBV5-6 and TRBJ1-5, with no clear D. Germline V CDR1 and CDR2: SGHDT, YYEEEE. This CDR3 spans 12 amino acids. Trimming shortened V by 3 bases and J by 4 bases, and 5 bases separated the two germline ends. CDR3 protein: CASSSPNQPQHF. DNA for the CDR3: TGTGCCAGCAGCTCCCCTAATCAGCCCCAGCATTTT.

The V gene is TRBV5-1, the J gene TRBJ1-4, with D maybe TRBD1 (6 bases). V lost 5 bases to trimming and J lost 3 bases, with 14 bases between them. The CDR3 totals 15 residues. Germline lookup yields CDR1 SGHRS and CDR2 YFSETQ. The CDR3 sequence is CASSRPGQANEKLFF. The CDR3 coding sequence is TGCGCCAGCAGTCGTCCGGGACAAGCTAATGAAAAACTGTTTTTT.

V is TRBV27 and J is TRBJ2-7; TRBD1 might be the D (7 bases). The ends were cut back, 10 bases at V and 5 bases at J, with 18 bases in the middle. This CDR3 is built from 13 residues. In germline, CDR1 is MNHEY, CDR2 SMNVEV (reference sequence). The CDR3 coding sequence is TGTGCCACCGAGGAGGGGGCTTCGGACGAGCAGTACTTC. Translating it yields CATEEGASDEQYF.

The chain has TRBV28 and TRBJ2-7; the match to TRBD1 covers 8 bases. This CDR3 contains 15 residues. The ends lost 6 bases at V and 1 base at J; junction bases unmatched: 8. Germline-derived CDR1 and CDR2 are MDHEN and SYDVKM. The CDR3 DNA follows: TGTGCCAGCAGCACTCCCGGGACAGGATCCTACGAGCAGTACTTC. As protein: CASSTPGTGSYEQYF.

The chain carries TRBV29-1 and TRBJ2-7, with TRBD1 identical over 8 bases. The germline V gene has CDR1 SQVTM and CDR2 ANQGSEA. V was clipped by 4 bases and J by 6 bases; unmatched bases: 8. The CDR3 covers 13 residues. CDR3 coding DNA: TGCAGCGTTGTGAGCCCAGGGGGCGGCGAGCAGTACTTC. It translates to CSVVSPGGGEQYF.

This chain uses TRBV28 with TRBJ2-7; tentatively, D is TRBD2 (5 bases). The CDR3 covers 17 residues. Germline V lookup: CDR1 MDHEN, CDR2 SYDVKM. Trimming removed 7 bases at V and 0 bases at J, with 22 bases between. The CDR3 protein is CASTEGRPPPPSYEQYF. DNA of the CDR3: TGTGCCAGCACCGAGGGCAGGCCTCCTCCCCCCTCCTACGAGCAGTACTTC.

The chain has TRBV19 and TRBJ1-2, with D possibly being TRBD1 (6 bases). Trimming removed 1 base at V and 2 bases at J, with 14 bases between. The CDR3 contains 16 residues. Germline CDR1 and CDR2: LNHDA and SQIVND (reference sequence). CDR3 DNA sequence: TGTGCCAGTAGTATAGCCCCCGGGGGGGCCAACTATGGCTACACCTTC. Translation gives CASSIAPGGANYGYTF.